This T cell receptor (beta chain) was documented in a study of low-dose radiotherapy and immunotherapy resistance in tumors. Germline lookup yields CDR1 MNHNS and CDR2 SASEGT. The CDR3 sequence is 14 residues long. With 4 bases clipped from V and 1 base from J, the junction kept 1 base outside the gene matches. Only one count was recorded for this clonotype. As to time point: before trial treatment. Primers used for first-strand cDNA, a TRAV- and TRBV-specific set, covered both alpha and beta chains. TCRs were amplified for roughly 20 PCR cycles with a constant-region primer and V-primer adapter. MiXCR, run by TCRdb on the reads, gives a single entry per CDR3 protein. The sample records tens of thousands of distinct CDR3 sequences, roughly a sixth being singletons.

This sequence was found in a male donor with prostate cancer. Sample: PBMCs, taken before treatment. This chain joins TRBV6-1 and TRBJ2-3; 8 bases line up with TRBD1. In nucleotides, the CDR3 is TGTGCCAGCAGTGCGGACAGGGGCACAGATACGCAGTATTTT. It specifies CASSADRGTDTQYF.